The 9 T cell receptor beta chains below come from one sample, sequenced in a study of blood T cell repertoires in COVID-19 (dated by TCRdb to the early 2020s). Library generation was performed with the immunoSEQ multiplex PCR assay. TCRdb carries this immuneACCESS record with in-frame sequences only. Its versions omit some clonotypes, under half of them owing to an unresolved V gene in the studies checked, with the rest unexplained. This sample has roughly 180,000 clones in its table, and about 88% of those were observed once. Of the sample, almost 1% is held by the ten largest clones. Sequences were obtained from peripheral blood. The receptor source for this set is a man between 18 and 35 years old with acute or convalescent COVID-19.

The chain carries TRBV5-1 and TRBJ1-1; a weak D match, TRBD1 (5 bases). CDR3 length: 12 residues. From germline, CDR1 is SGHRS and CDR2 YFSETQ. The germline V and J ends were trimmed by 7 bases and 4 bases, with 11 bases remaining between them. The CDR3 nucleotides are TGCGCCAGCGTTAAGGGGCCCACTGAAGCTTTCTTT. Translation gives CASVKGPTEAFF.

The chain couples TRBV7-8 to TRBJ1-2; 8 nucleotides agree with TRBD1. The CDR3 consists of 15 residues. Trimming at V came to 4 bases and at J to 4 bases, leaving 8 bases not matched to a gene. Germline V gene sequence: CDR1 SGHVS, CDR2 FQNEAQ. The CDR3 sequence is CASSYLGDRIYGYTF. DNA for the CDR3: TGTGCCAGCAGCTACCTCGGGGACAGGATCTATGGCTACACCTTC.

The chain is built from TRBV7-2 and TRBJ2-1, with D perhaps matching TRBD2 (5 bases). The CDR3 length is 16 residues. Trimming left V 2 bases short and J 7 bases short, with 18 bases between. CDR1 is SGHTA and CDR2 is FQGNSA in the germline V gene. DNA of the CDR3: TGTGCCAGCAGCTTATGGTGGCCACGGGGTGGAAATGAGCAGTTCTTC. This encodes CASSLWWPRGGNEQFF.

V is TRBV6-5 and J is TRBJ2-1; TRBD1 aligns across 10 bases. The trim removed 7 bases at V and 4 bases at J, leaving 7 bases unmatched. In germline, CDR1 is MNHEY, CDR2 SVGAGI. The CDR3 has 15 amino acids. This CDR3 reads CASTRGTGVYNEQFF. For the CDR3, the DNA is TGTGCCAGCACCCGCGGGACAGGGGTGTACAATGAGCAGTTCTTC.

The rearrangement joins TRBV5-4 to TRBJ1-6, with 9 bases identical to TRBD1. The CDR3 runs 15 residues. V gave up 7 bases and J gave up 10 bases; unmatched junction bases: 12. CDR1 and CDR2 from the germline V gene are SGHNT and YYREEE (reference sequence). This CDR3 is CASGARTGEGSPLHF. The CDR3 region has the DNA TGTGCCAGCGGCGCACGGACAGGGGAGGGATCACCCCTCCACTTT.

V gene TRBV12-3 or TRBV12-4 combines with J gene TRBJ1-2, with D unresolved. This CDR3 is built from 12 residues. Trimming removed 6 bases at V and 11 bases at J, with 16 bases between. The CDR3 sequence: CASRDPGKSYTF. CDR3 in DNA: TGTGCCAGCAGAGACCCGGGAAAAAGTTACACCTTC.

V gene TRBV7-6 combines with J gene TRBJ1-1, with 8 bases fitting TRBD1. V was pared by 1 base and J by 7 bases, with 8 bases of the junction left unmatched. The CDR3 consists of 15 residues. Germline-derived CDR1 and CDR2 are SGHVS and FNYEAQ. The CDR3 region is CASSLGTGSEGEAFF. The CDR3 nucleotides read TGTGCCAGCAGCTTAGGGACAGGGTCTGAAGGTGAAGCTTTCTTT.

The rearrangement joins TRBV12-3 or TRBV12-4 to TRBJ2-7; D ambiguous. Trimming took off 4 bases at V and 5 bases at J, with 6 bases between the two ends. The CDR3 loop spans 11 amino acids. CDR3 sequence reads: CASSYFNEQYF. The CDR3 DNA sequence: TGTGCCAGCAGTTATTTCAACGAGCAGTACTTC.

J is TRBJ2-7 and V is TRBV5-4, with TRBD1 as a possible D gene (6 bases). V was pared by 3 bases and J by 1 base, with 11 bases between. The CDR3 is made up of 14 amino acids. CDR1 SGHNT and CDR2 YYREEE come from the germline V gene (reference sequence). CDR3 amino acids: CASSSGQRSYEQYF. The CDR3 DNA is TGTGCCAGCAGCTCCGGACAGCGTTCCTACGAGCAGTACTTC.